The TCR beta chain described here comes from a study of blood T cell repertoires in COVID-19. For the study at large: T cells, B-cell-depleted T cells, or PBMCs provided the cDNA or gDNA that served as material.

Original data processing: Amplification with reference gene primers provided the estimates of nucleated cell counts. Using immunoSEQ multiplex PCR, the repertoire was profiled, and TCRdb retains in-frame clones only, with some absent. Clonal size and the V and J genes are those of that table, whereas D and trimming came from the DNA. The sample shows roughly 520,000 clones, over 75% of them seen only once. The junction had 9 bases not matched to a gene; V was cut back by 5 bases and J by 4 bases. The CDR3 runs to 16 residues. The germline V gene encodes CDR1 SGHRS and CDR2 YFSETQ. Donors were grouped by their self-reported clinical history.

The chain recombines TRBV5-1 with TRBJ2-3, with 11 bases matching TRBD1. The sequence came from a woman between 35 and 50 years old who had recovered from COVID-19. The material sequenced was PBMCs or T cells enriched from blood (not recorded which). The CDR3 coding sequence is TGCGCCAGCAGGAAAGCAAGGACAGGGGGCCCAGATACGCAGTATTTT. It yields the protein CASRKARTGGPDTQYF.